Listed here are 30 T cell receptor beta chains from one sample, sequenced in a study of shared clonotypes between healthy human individuals. Profiling relied on immunoSEQ multiplex PCR, and the TCRdb table lists in-frame clones only, not all of them. The data hold some 2 million clones, with roughly 95% observed a single time. Sequenced input: naive CD4+ T cells sorted from blood. Documented subset: CD45RA+ positively selected. These receptors were obtained from a man aged 18 to 30 in good health.

The CDR3 coding sequence is TGTGCCATCAGCGAACAGGGGGGAGGCAATCAGCCCCAGCATTTT. Its translation: CAISEQGGGNQPQHF. The chain joins TRBV10-3 to TRBJ1-5; 8 positions agree with TRBD1. Germline V gene sequence: CDR1 ENHRY, CDR2 SYGVKD. CDR3 length: 15 amino acids. V was pared by 6 bases and J by 2 bases, with 6 bases of the junction left unmatched.

This rearrangement joins TRBV29-1 to TRBJ2-7; 10 bases match TRBD2. V trimming: 0 bases; J trimming: 0 bases; junction bases outside the gene matches: 17. This CDR3 region has 20 residues. Germline CDR1 and CDR2: SQVTM and ANQGSEA. The CDR3 here is CSVEDGRRRTSGDSSYEQYF. The DNA for the CDR3 is TGCAGCGTTGAAGACGGCAGGCGCCGGACTAGCGGAGATAGCTCCTACGAGCAGTACTTC.

Remarks on this clone: This CDR3 is also generated by other DNA sequences in the sample. This chain joins TRBV6-1 and TRBJ2-7; 10 bases are a match to TRBD1. Per the germline V gene, CDR1 is MNHNS and CDR2 is SASEGT. The CDR3 runs to 15 residues. V lost 4 bases and J lost 1; bases outside the gene matches: 4. The CDR3, as DNA: TGTGCCAGCAGTGCTCCGGGACAGGGGTCCTACGAGCAGTACTTC. Protein product: CASSAPGQGSYEQYF.

This clone was counted a few times. This chain links TRBV6-1 with TRBJ1-2, with TRBD1 matching over 12 bases. The CDR3 loop spans 14 amino acids. Germline V CDR1 and CDR2: MNHNS, SASEGT. The ends lost 7 bases at V and 7 bases at J; junction bases unmatched: 7. In nucleotides, the CDR3 is TGTGCCAGCATCAGGGACAGGGGGCAGGGTGGCTACACCTTC. It codes for CASIRDRGQGGYTF.

CDR3 DNA sequence: TGTGCCAGCAGCCGACTGGAAGGGACAGTAAGGGACGAGCAGTACTTC. This sequence encodes CASSRLEGTVRDEQYF. The genes are TRBV5-6 and TRBJ2-7; 7 bases are shared with TRBD1. The CDR3 covers 16 residues. The V gene end was trimmed by 4 bases and the J gene end by 5 bases; junction bases not matched to a gene: 15. In germline, CDR1 is SGHDT, CDR2 YYEEEE. Based on the CDR3 plus reference TRBV5-6 and TRBJ2-7, the full variable domain is DAGVTQSPTHLIKTRGQQVTLRCSPKSGHDTVSWYQQALGQGPQFIFQYYEEEERQRGNFPDRFSGHQFPNYSSELNVNALLLGDSALYLCASSRLEGTVRDEQYFGPGTRLTVT.

This chain joins TRBV7-2 and TRBJ2-2; 11 bases are a match to TRBD2. The ends lost 3 bases at V and 7 bases at J; junction bases unmatched: 7. This CDR3 has 16 amino acids. Germline assignment: CDR1 SGHTA and CDR2 FQGNSA. Written as DNA, the CDR3 is TGTGCCAGCAGCTTGACTAGCGGGATTCGCGGCGGGGAGCTGTTTTTT. Translated, it gives CASSLTSGIRGGELFF.

V usage is TRBV18 and J usage is TRBJ2-6; a possible D gene is TRBD1 (5 bases). V was shortened by 2 bases and J by 4 bases, with 12 bases between the two germline ends. CDR1 and CDR2 (germline): KGHSH, LQKENI. The CDR3 sequence is 16 residues long. DNA of the CDR3: TGTGCCAGCTCACCATTACAGGTCTCGGGGGCCAACGTCCTGACTTTC. Translated: CASSPLQVSGANVLTF.

The rearrangement links TRBV20-1 to TRBJ2-7; D might be TRBD1 or TRBD2, each matching 5 bases. Germline V gene data show CDR1 as DFQATT and CDR2 as SNEGSKA (reference sequence). V lost 0 bases to trimming and J lost 12 bases, with 12 bases between them. The CDR3 sequence is 11 residues long. This CDR3 is CSARETGRSYF. CDR3 DNA sequence: TGCAGTGCTAGAGAGACGGGACGCTCGTACTTC.

J is TRBJ2-5 and V is TRBV10-3; TRBD2 might be the D (6 bases). Looked up from germline, CDR1 is ENHRY and CDR2 is SYGVKD. V was cut by 2 bases and J by 4 bases, with 11 bases left in between. This CDR3 is 14 amino acids long. The CDR3 spells CAISEGNSGETQYF. DNA of the CDR3: TGTGCCATCAGTGAGGGGAATAGCGGAGAGACCCAGTACTTC.

This chain links TRBV7-2 with TRBJ2-7, with D unclear. The V end lost 4 bases, the J end lost 2 bases, and 15 bases lay between the germline ends. Per germline, CDR1 SGHTA and CDR2 FQGNSA. The CDR3 loop spans 15 amino acids. CDR3 sequence: CASSSSVGPTYEQYF. CDR3 bases: TGTGCCAGCAGCTCAAGCGTGGGCCCGACCTACGAGCAGTACTTC.

The chain carries TRBV7-8 and TRBJ1-5; unclear D gene. Deletions cut 1 base from V and 1 base from J, with 11 bases between. Germline CDR1 is SGHVS and CDR2 is FQNEAQ. CDR3 length equals 16 residues. The CDR3 nucleotides are TGTGCCAGCAGCTTAGAGTCACCGGGGAGCAATCAGCCCCAGCATTTT. It encodes CASSLESPGSNQPQHF.

The chain carries TRBV2 and TRBJ2-5, with 8 bases identical to TRBD1. The CDR3 runs 14 residues. Unmatched junction bases numbered 6, after V lost 7 bases and J lost 2 bases. Germline CDR1 SNHLY, CDR2 FYNNEI. The CDR3 nucleotides are TGTGCCAGCAACAGAGACAGGGGACAAGAGACCCAGTACTTC. Its translation: CASNRDRGQETQYF.

The V and J genes are TRBV6-6 and TRBJ2-1; 7 bases are a match to TRBD2. The length of the CDR3 is 14 residues. Trimming removed 6 bases from V and 5 bases from J; junction bases left unmatched: 7. Germline V CDR1 and CDR2: MNHNY, SVGAGI (reference sequence). The CDR3 DNA follows: TGTGCCAGCAGCCCCGGGGGGTCTCACAATGAGCAGTTCTTC. It yields the protein CASSPGGSHNEQFF.

This clone was seen a single time. Other DNA sequences in this sample translate to the same CDR3. The genes are TRBV5-1 and TRBJ2-7; TRBD1 matches at 9 bases. Germline V CDR1 and CDR2: SGHRS, YFSETQ. This CDR3 has 14 residues. J lost 0 bases, V lost 4 bases, and 2 bases had no gene match. CDR3 protein: CASSQGQGSYEQYF. The CDR3 coding sequence is TGCGCCAGCAGCCAGGGACAGGGCTCCTACGAGCAGTACTTC.

This chain joins TRBV27 and TRBJ1-4; TRBD1 might be the D (6 bases). V gave up 4 bases and J gave up 5 bases, with 14 bases separating them. This CDR3 spans 15 amino acids. The germline V gene has CDR1 MNHEY and CDR2 SMNVEV (reference sequence). The CDR3 spells CASSSSTGPNEKLFF. The DNA for the CDR3 is TGTGCCAGCAGTTCCTCGACAGGACCGAATGAAAAACTGTTTTTT.

The CDR3 region is CAISDGLDTDTQYF. The CDR3 DNA reads TGTGCCATCAGCGACGGACTAGACACAGATACGCAGTATTTT. The genes are TRBV10-3 and TRBJ2-3, with 7 positions matching TRBD2. Losses at the gene ends were 6 bases for V and 2 bases for J; bases not matched to a gene: 5. CDR1 and CDR2 (germline): ENHRY, SYGVKD. The CDR3 contains 14 residues.

The V and J genes are TRBV7-2 and TRBJ2-3; tentative D call: TRBD2 (6 bases). V was shortened by 5 bases and J by 6 bases, with 18 bases between the two germline ends. CDR3 length: 15 amino acids. Germline V gives CDR1 SGHTA, CDR2 FQGNSA. CDR3 amino acids: CASSQQLALGDTQYF. Here the CDR3 DNA reads TGTGCCAGCAGCCAACAACTAGCTCTTGGGGATACGCAGTATTTT.

The CDR3 loop is CAWSVEGFNSPLHF. The CDR3, as DNA: TGTGCCTGGAGTGTAGAGGGTTTTAATTCACCCCTCCACTTT. The J gene is TRBJ1-6, the V gene TRBV30; D call uncertain. Trimming left V 0 bases short and J 6 bases short, with 9 bases between. The germline V gene has CDR1 GTSNPN and CDR2 SVGIG (reference sequence). The CDR3 covers 14 residues.

The chain couples TRBV6-5 to TRBJ1-2; weak D call: TRBD1 (5 bases). The V gene's germline CDR1 is MNHEY and CDR2 SVGAGI. The V gene lost 8 bases and the J gene lost 7 bases, with 11 bases spanning the gap. The CDR3 loop spans 11 amino acids. The chain's CDR3 is CASGGSAGYTF. CDR3 DNA sequence: TGTGCCAGCGGGGGGTCTGCTGGCTACACCTTC.

The gene calls are TRBV11-3 and TRBJ2-5, with TRBD1 identical over 7 bases. Germline values: CDR1 SGHNT, CDR2 YENEEA. The trim removed 4 bases at V and 2 bases at J, leaving 19 bases unmatched. This CDR3 region has 19 residues. CDR3 protein: CASSSYLPLDRRAQETQYF. Written as DNA, the CDR3 is TGTGCCAGCAGCTCCTACCTTCCCCTGGACAGGCGGGCACAAGAGACCCAGTACTTC.

The rearrangement links TRBV6-5 to TRBJ2-1; 10 nucleotides match TRBD2. CDR3 length equals 15 residues. Germline CDR1 and CDR2: MNHEY and SVGAGI. V shed 7 bases, J shed 0 bases, and the junction held 3 bases outside the gene matches. The CDR3 loop reads CASNLAGGSYNEQFF. CDR3 DNA sequence: TGTGCCAGCAATTTAGCGGGAGGCTCCTACAATGAGCAGTTCTTC.

V and J are TRBV18 and TRBJ2-5; D may be TRBD1 (5 bases). Deletions cut 2 bases from V and 3 bases from J, with 10 bases between. This CDR3 spans 14 amino acids. Germline assignment: CDR1 KGHSH and CDR2 LQKENI. The CDR3 loop reads CASSPISGKETQYF. DNA for the CDR3: TGTGCCAGCTCACCAATTTCAGGGAAAGAGACCCAGTACTTC.

This sequence joins TRBV19 and TRBJ2-7; D is perhaps TRBD1 (5 bases). The V gene lost 1 base and the J gene lost 5 bases, with 12 bases spanning the gap. Germline lookup yields CDR1 LNHDA and CDR2 SQIVND (reference sequence). This CDR3 contains 14 residues. CDR3 sequence reads: CASSIAGRVDEQYF. Here the CDR3 DNA reads TGTGCCAGTAGTATAGCGGGCAGGGTCGACGAGCAGTACTTC.

A remark on this clone: Other DNA sequences in the sample encode the same CDR3. The chain links TRBV5-1 to TRBJ1-2; D is unclear. CDR3 length: 13 residues. Trimming stripped 0 bases from V and 5 bases from J, with 8 bases between. Germline V gives CDR1 SGHRS, CDR2 YFSETQ. CDR3 nucleotides: TGCGCCAGCAGCTTGGATGGAGGTTATGGCTACACCTTC. It yields the protein CASSLDGGYGYTF.

The gene calls are TRBV7-9 and TRBJ2-5; TRBD2 matches at 7 bases. In germline, CDR1 is SEHNR, CDR2 FQNEAQ (reference sequence). Germline trimming cut 5 bases from V and 1 base from J; bases unmatched to any gene: 10. This CDR3 contains 16 residues. Here the CDR3 reads CASSLISRGSQETQYF. The CDR3, as DNA: TGTGCCAGCAGCCTAATCTCGCGGGGGTCCCAAGAGACCCAGTACTTC.

The chain carries TRBV11-2 and TRBJ2-2; D may be TRBD2 (5 bases). CDR1 and CDR2 from the germline V gene are SGHAT and FQNNGV. V was shortened by 5 bases and J by 10 bases, with 11 bases between the two germline ends. The length of the CDR3 is 12 residues. The CDR3 loop reads CASSAQRAELFF. The CDR3 bases are TGTGCCAGCAGCGCCCAGAGGGCGGAGCTGTTTTTT.

The rearrangement joins TRBV6-1 to TRBJ1-2; TRBD1 aligns across 10 bases. Germline V gene sequence: CDR1 MNHNS, CDR2 SASEGT. V dropped 3 bases and J dropped 4; count of bases not matched to a gene: 8. The CDR3 runs 16 residues. As DNA, the CDR3 is TGTGCCAGCAGTGATCCCCCGGACAGGGGGGTCTATGGCTACACCTTC. It specifies CASSDPPDRGVYGYTF.

The rearrangement links TRBV9 to TRBJ1-1, with D possibly TRBD1 on 5 matching bases. This CDR3 is built from 15 residues. V dropped 4 bases and J dropped 1 base, with 14 bases sitting between them. The germline V gene encodes CDR1 SGDLS and CDR2 YYNGEE. The CDR3 sequence is CASSPRGWGNTEAFF. The DNA of the CDR3 is TGTGCCAGCAGCCCCCGGGGGTGGGGGAACACTGAAGCTTTCTTT.

This clone was seen once. The chain joins TRBV2 to TRBJ1-2, with 9 bases lining up with TRBD1. The junction had 9 bases not matched to a gene; V was cut back by 3 bases and J by 7 bases. Germline V gene data show CDR1 as SNHLY and CDR2 as FYNNEI. The CDR3 is 15 residues long. The CDR3 spells CASSEDTGGAGGYTF. The CDR3 nucleotides are TGTGCCAGCAGTGAGGATACAGGGGGCGCTGGTGGCTACACCTTC.

This chain links TRBV6-6 with TRBJ2-7, with 7 bases aligning to TRBD2. The ends lost 5 bases at V and 0 bases at J; junction bases unmatched: 4. The CDR3 sequence is 14 residues long. Germline assignment: CDR1 MNHNY and CDR2 SVGAGI (reference sequence). The CDR3 loop is CASSLGTNSYEQYF. The CDR3 DNA reads TGTGCCAGCAGTCTTGGGACTAACTCCTACGAGCAGTACTTC.